What follows are 10 T cell receptor beta chains derived from one specimen sequenced in a study of immune evolution from preneoplasia to lung adenocarcinoma. Sequenced by immunoSEQ multiplex PCR; TCRdb stores in-frame clones only, minus some. The table records 3,500 or so clones, about four fifths of them present only once. Sequencing input: FFPE invasive lung adenocarcinoma tissue. The receptors here all came from a person aged 65-85 years with invasive lung adenocarcinoma.

The V gene is TRBV19, the J gene TRBJ1-1; D not certain. The CDR3 contains 13 residues. Germline V gene sequence: CDR1 LNHDA, CDR2 SQIVND (reference sequence). V was clipped by 1 base and J by 5 bases, with 8 bases between them. The CDR3 DNA sequence: TGTGCCAGTAGTATAGGCCATGAGACTGAAGCTTTCTTT. It yields the protein CASSIGHETEAFF.

The chain combines TRBV7-8 with TRBJ1-2, with 9 bases fitting TRBD1. The V gene end was trimmed by 5 bases and the J gene end by 1 base; junction bases not matched to a gene: 5. Germline CDR1 is SGHVS and CDR2 is FQNEAQ. This CDR3 contains 15 residues. CDR3 residues: CASSPRTGVNYGYTF. The DNA of the CDR3 is TGTGCCAGCAGCCCCCGGACAGGGGTTAACTATGGCTACACCTTC.

This chain links TRBV5-4 with TRBJ2-1; D possibly corresponds to TRBD1 (5 bases). CDR1 SGHNT and CDR2 YYREEE come from the germline V gene (reference sequence). Trimming took 0 bases from V and 7 from J, leaving 17 bases between them. The CDR3 loop spans 16 amino acids. Here the CDR3 reads CASSLVGAGSGNEQFF. For the CDR3, the DNA is TGTGCCAGCAGCTTGGTAGGGGCAGGGTCGGGTAATGAGCAGTTCTTC.

The rearrangement links TRBV21-1 to TRBJ2-1; the table's D call, TRBD1, was not checked against the DNA. TRBV21-1 is termed a pseudogene. This CDR3 spans 11 amino acids. The CDR3 DNA reads TGTGCCAGCAGCAAAATTCATCAGCAGTTCTTC. As protein: CASSKIHQQFF.

Within the sample, this clone is large. The genes are TRBV14 and TRBJ2-7; D is unresolved. Trimming stripped 0 bases from V and 5 bases from J, with 14 bases between. CDR1 and CDR2 from the germline V gene are SGHDN and FVKESK. The CDR3 extends over 15 amino acids. The CDR3 protein is CASSQDWTAVNEQYF. The CDR3 coding sequence is TGTGCCAGCAGCCAAGATTGGACCGCCGTGAACGAGCAGTACTTC. Combining the CDR3 with reference TRBV14 and TRBJ2-7 gives the whole variable domain EAGVTQFPSHSVIEKGQTVTLRCDPISGHDNLYWYRRVMGKEIKFLLHFVKESKQDESGMPNNRFLAERTGGTYSTLKVQPAELEDSGVYFCASSQDWTAVNEQYFGPGTRLTVT.

Concerning this clone itself: This specimen includes other DNA sequences encoding the same CDR3. This chain uses TRBV2 with TRBJ2-7; TRBD1 matches at 8 bases. The CDR3 length is 14 residues. Germline values: CDR1 SNHLY, CDR2 FYNNEI. V lost 5 bases, J lost 4 bases, and 7 bases stayed unmatched. CDR3 region: CASSPGQGPYEQYF. The CDR3, as DNA: TGTGCCAGCAGTCCAGGACAGGGCCCGTACGAGCAGTACTTC.

The chain combines TRBV5-1 with TRBJ2-5, with TRBD2 identical over 11 bases. The CDR3 spans 16 residues. V shed 4 bases and J 2 bases; nucleotides not matched to a gene: 7. Germline V gene lookup returns CDR1 SGHRS and CDR2 YFSETQ. This CDR3 reads CASSPWGLAVQETQYF. The CDR3 DNA is TGCGCCAGCAGCCCCTGGGGACTAGCGGTACAAGAGACCCAGTACTTC.

The chain has TRBV7-8 and TRBJ2-5; a possible D gene is TRBD2 (6 bases). V was cut by 2 bases and J by 2 bases, with 9 bases left in between. The CDR3 has 14 amino acids. Germline loops: CDR1 SGHVS, CDR2 FQNEAQ. CDR3 coding DNA: TGTGCCAGCAGCTTACCGGGAGTGCAAGAGACCCAGTACTTC. Translating it yields CASSLPGVQETQYF.

The rearrangement joins TRBV5-1 to TRBJ2-5; D is undetermined. The CDR3 runs to 11 residues. Trimming cost V 5 bases and J 3 bases, with 5 bases left between them. Germline CDR1 reads SGHRS; CDR2 reads YFSETQ. The CDR3 loop is CASSREETQYF. Here the CDR3 DNA reads TGCGCCAGCAGTCGTGAAGAGACCCAGTACTTC.

The chain joins TRBV29-1 to TRBJ2-1; 10 nucleotides match TRBD2. The CDR3 has 15 residues. From germline, CDR1 is SQVTM and CDR2 ANQGSEA. Unmatched junction bases numbered 7, after V lost 3 bases and J lost 5 bases. In DNA, the CDR3 is TGCAGCGTTGATTGGACTAGCGGAGGCCACAATGAGCAGTTCTTC. This translates into CSVDWTSGGHNEQFF.